Below, 14 T cell receptor beta chains from the same sample are listed, as sequenced in a study of blood T cells in healthy people across ages. It was with a sample-barcoded 5' primer and a J-beta primer mix that a second PCR of roughly 7 to 12 cycles was run. TCRdb re-analysed the 5' RACE reads in MiXCR, keeping a single row per CDR3 protein. Of 700,000 or so distinct CDR3 sequences in the sample, about 20% were seen once. Sequencing input: blood. These TCRs come from a man between 70 and 80 years old in good health.

V and J are TRBV7-9 and TRBJ2-7; D gene unclear. Germline V lookup: CDR1 SEHNR, CDR2 FQNEAQ (reference sequence). The V end was cut by 5 bases, the J end by 3 bases, with 11 bases between. The CDR3 is 13 residues long. This CDR3 is CASSPGNLYEQYF. For the CDR3, the DNA is TGTGCCAGCAGCCCTGGGAACCTCTACGAGCAGTACTTC.

This CDR3 is CASSSGTSFEQCV. The DNA for the CDR3 is TGTGCCAGCAGCAGCGGGACTAGCTTCGAGCAGTGCGTC. The chain has TRBV7-9 and TRBJ2-7; 9 positions agree with TRBD2. This CDR3 contains 13 residues. Germline loops: CDR1 SEHNR, CDR2 FQNEAQ (reference sequence).

This chain connects TRBV20-1 to TRBJ2-3; 10 nucleotides match TRBD2. There are 17 residues in the CDR3. Germline CDR1 is DFQATT and CDR2 is SNEGSKA (reference sequence). Unmatched junction bases numbered 16, after V lost 5 bases and J lost 5 bases. In nucleotides, the CDR3 is TGCAGTGCTCAGACCCAGCGGGGGGGCCCAGGTGGAGATACGCAGTATTTT. Encoded protein: CSAQTQRGGPGGDTQYF.

This clonotype occurred a few times. The genes are TRBV6-5 and TRBJ1-1, with 7 bases matching TRBD1. J lost 4 bases, V lost 8 bases, and 13 bases had no gene match. Germline values: CDR1 MNHEY, CDR2 SVGAGI. The CDR3 sequence is 15 residues long. The CDR3 DNA follows: TGTGCCAGCCAAGGGAATCCGGGACAGAGCACTGAAGCTTTCTTT. It translates to CASQGNPGQSTEAFF.

In this sample, this clonotype turned up a few times. This chain links TRBV29-1 with TRBJ2-1; TRBD2 matches 10 bases. V dropped 1 base and J dropped 4; count of bases not matched to a gene: 4. Germline loops: CDR1 SQVTM, CDR2 ANQGSEA. The CDR3 length is 15 residues. CDR3 in DNA: TGCAGCGTTGAAGGGTCTAGCGGGAGATACAATGAGCAGTTCTTC. Encoded protein: CSVEGSSGRYNEQFF.

The chain recombines TRBV20-1 with TRBJ1-5; D gene ambiguous. Germline CDR1 DFQATT, CDR2 SNEGSKA (reference sequence). The CDR3 contains 17 residues. Trimming took 0 bases from V and 0 from J, leaving 15 bases between them. The CDR3 spells CSARENGPTYSNQPQHF. The CDR3 DNA is TGCAGTGCTAGAGAGAACGGGCCTACCTATAGCAATCAGCCCCAGCATTTT.

A few counts support this clonotype. J is TRBJ1-1 and V is TRBV12-3 or TRBV12-4; 9 bases are a match to TRBD1. The length of the CDR3 is 17 residues. With V trimmed by 5 bases and J by 4 bases, 14 bases remained unmatched. CDR3 DNA: TGTGCCAGCAGTGTGGGGACAGGGAGGAGGTTGGGCACTGAAGCTTTCTTT. Translating it yields CASSVGTGRRLGTEAFF.

This clonotype was seen a handful of times. The chain combines TRBV3-1 with TRBJ2-5; TRBD2 matches 11 bases. The CDR3 has 15 residues. With 0 bases clipped from V and 5 bases from J, the junction kept 2 bases outside the gene matches. Germline CDR1 LGHDT, CDR2 YNNKEL (reference sequence). This CDR3 is CASSQETSGKETQYF. CDR3 nucleotide sequence: TGTGCCAGCAGCCAAGAGACTAGCGGGAAGGAGACCCAGTACTTC.

This chain joins TRBV5-1 and TRBJ2-3, with D hard to call. Per the germline V gene, CDR1 is SGHRS and CDR2 is YFSETQ. V shed 2 bases and J shed 3 bases, with 10 bases lying between them. The CDR3 sequence is 14 residues long. Here the CDR3 reads CASSFEQVTDTQYF. The CDR3 region has the DNA TGCGCCAGCAGCTTCGAGCAAGTGACAGATACGCAGTATTTT.

As regards this clonotype: One end of the junction is discordant with germline, which a read error may explain. The rearrangement uses TRBV5-1 and TRBJ2-3, with TRBD1 identical over 7 bases. The CDR3 covers 16 residues. The germline CDR1 and CDR2 sequences are SGHRS and YFSETQ. In DNA form, the CDR3 reads TGCACCAGCAGCTTGGGGGACAGAGATAGCACAGATACGCAGTATTTT. Encoded protein: CTSSLGDRDSTDTQYF.

The chain joins TRBV29-1 to TRBJ2-3, with TRBD2 matching over 8 bases. Trimming cost V 3 bases and J 5 bases; bases outside gene matches: 7. CDR1 is SQVTM and CDR2 is ANQGSEA in the germline V gene. The CDR3 has 14 residues. CDR3 bases: TGCAGCGTTGACTGGCGGGAGGTTGGAGATACGCAGTATTTT. It is translated as CSVDWREVGDTQYF.

Many counts were recorded for this clonotype. V usage is TRBV12-3 or TRBV12-4 and J usage is TRBJ1-4, with a weak D call TRBD1 (6 bases). The CDR3 is made up of 15 amino acids. Trimming took off 4 bases at V and 0 bases at J, with 9 bases between the two ends. CDR3 sequence (DNA): TGTGCCAGCAGTTCGGACAGTTCAACTAATGAAAAACTGTTTTTT. It translates to CASSSDSSTNEKLFF.

V usage is TRBV7-2 and J usage is TRBJ2-3, with TRBD1 identical over 7 bases. The CDR3 loop spans 17 amino acids. Germline V lookup: CDR1 SGHTA, CDR2 FQGNSA. The V gene end was trimmed by 4 bases and the J gene end by 0 bases; junction bases not matched to a gene: 10. CDR3 sequence: CASSSLGDRHSTDTQYF. CDR3 bases: TGTGCCAGCAGCTCATTAGGGGACAGACATAGCACAGATACGCAGTATTTT.

This clonotype came up a few times. The chain couples TRBV5-1 to TRBJ2-5, with 9 bases matching TRBD2. CDR3 size: 16 residues. The J segment lost 1 base and the V segment lost 4 bases, leaving 8 bases of the junction unmatched. The germline CDR1 and CDR2 sequences are SGHRS and YFSETQ. The CDR3 sequence: CASSVTSGPIQETQYF. The CDR3 DNA reads as TGCGCCAGCAGCGTGACTAGCGGACCCATCCAAGAGACCCAGTACTTC. Variable domain in full (rest from reference TRBV5-1 and TRBJ2-5): KAGVTQTPRYLIKTRGQQVTLSCSPISGHRSVSWYQQTPGQGLQFLFEYFSETQRNKGNFPGRFSGRQFSNSRSEMNVSTLELGDSALYLCASSVTSGPIQETQYFGPGTRLLVL.